The clone carrying this TCR beta chain has only a few counts. This specimen comes from a study of identical twins. TCRdb passed the 5' RACE reads through MiXCR, listing each CDR3 protein once. The sample lists about 200,000 distinct CDR3 sequences, 6.5% to 8.5% occurring once. V was trimmed by 5 bases and J by 7 bases, leaving 17 bases between them. The length of the CDR3 is 14 residues. The same specimen was also included in a second study, on yellow fever vaccine responses in identical twins.

This TCR derives from a young woman in good health. The source material was memory (CD45RO+) T cells sorted from blood. The V gene is TRBV12-3 or TRBV12-4, the J gene TRBJ1-2; D call uncertain. CDR3 region: CASSVFDTRSGYTF. CDR3 bases: TGTGCCAGCAGTGTGTTCGACACCAGAAGTGGCTACACCTTC.